Ten or more counts support the clone carrying this T cell receptor (beta chain). The antigen remains unidentified. The CDR3 goes on 3 residues after the read ends, and that part is filled in from the germline J gene. The data were produced by immunoSEQ multiplex PCR, yet TCRdb's version contains in-frame clones alone and is incomplete. The table lists around 42,000 clones, with no singletons. These data are taken from a study of T cell clonality in common variable immunodeficiency. Broader study findings: Compared with healthy controls, CVID subjects showed increased TCRbeta clonality, mostly in about a third. Reportedly, TCR beta sequences from common variable immunodeficiency showed fewer deletions and N-nucleotide insertions.

CDR3 length: 13 residues. Trimming removed 3 bases from V and 7 bases from J, with 12 bases in between. Germline CDR1 and CDR2: SGHVS and FQNEAQ. The source material was peripheral blood mononuclear cells. This receptor was taken from a person aged 18 to 75 in good health. This rearrangement joins TRBV7-8 to TRBJ1-1; tentative D call: TRBD1 (5 bases). The sequenced CDR3 bases are TGTGCCAGCAGCTTTTCAGGGCTGGGTGAA. Translated: CASSFSGLGE. The CDR3 in its entirety is CASSFSGLGEAFF.